These T cell receptor beta chains were read from a single sample in a study of radiation and T cells in renal cell carcinoma. Measured with immunoSEQ multiplex PCR; TCRdb has only the in-frame clones, and not every one. The repertoire consists of approximately 110,000 clones, with around 83% occurring once and the leading ten covering 3%. The sample here was blood, taken from a patient whose treatment included radiotherapy and nephrectomy. The receptors were sampled from a woman aged 55 to 70 with renal cell carcinoma. The CDR3 runs from the conserved cysteine through the conserved F or W. D genes are given only for firm matches. Clone size is shown for a subset of rows, as once, few, many or a class of expanded clone.

TRBV7-8	TRBJ1-1	-	-	CATYGGNTEAFF	TGTGCCACCTATGGGGGGAACACTGAAGCTTTCTTT
TRBV9	TRBJ2-1	-	TRBD1	CASSGTGTAYYNEQFF	TGTGCCAGCAGCGGAACCGGGACAGCGTATTACAATGAGCAGTTCTTC
TRBV29-1	TRBJ2-7	-	TRBD1	CSYSPGQGAREQYF	TGCAGCTACTCCCCGGGACAGGGGGCAAGAGAGCAGTACTTC
TRBV4-3	TRBJ2-7	-	-	CASSQDSRTYEQYF	TGCGCCAGCAGCCAAGATAGCAGAACCTACGAGCAGTACTTC
TRBV7-2	TRBJ2-1	-	TRBD2	CASSLRRLAGNYNEQFF	TGTGCCAGCAGCTTGAGACGACTAGCGGGAAACTACAATGAGCAGTTCTTC
TRBV18	TRBJ2-7	-	-	CASSPKVEGKSEQYF	TGTGCCAGCTCACCAAAGGTCGAGGGTAAGAGCGAGCAGTACTTC
TRBV9	TRBJ1-1	-	TRBD1	CASKEGTGGTEAFF	TGTGCCAGCAAGGAGGGGACAGGGGGAACGGAAGCTTTCTTT
TRBV2	TRBJ2-5	-	-	CASSEARTKVGTQYF	TGTGCCAGCAGTGAAGCCCGGACTAAAGTAGGGACCCAGTACTTC
TRBV7-9	TRBJ1-2	few	-	CASSPSGANYGYTF	TGTGCCAGCAGCCCAAGTGGAGCTAACTATGGCTACACCTTC
TRBV18	TRBJ2-7	-	-	CASSPHRDSYEQYF	TGTGCCAGCTCACCTCACAGGGACTCCTACGAGCAGTACTTC
TRBV21-1	TRBJ2-2	-	-	CASSPRTSGRVNTGELFF	TGTGCCAGCAGCCCCCGGACTAGCGGGAGGGTAAACACCGGGGAGCTGTTTTTT
TRBV6-5	TRBJ2-7	-	TRBD1	CASSPGQGARVQYF	TGTGCCAGCAGTCCGGGACAGGGGGCGCGTGTGCAGTACTTC
TRBV21-1	TRBJ2-1	-	-	CASSREGPHTSSYNEQFF	TGTGCCAGCAGCAGGGAGGGACCCCACACTAGCTCCTACAATGAGCAGTTCTTC
TRBV11-2	TRBJ1-2	-	-	CASSLVDGRGYTF	TGTGCCAGCAGCTTAGTCGACGGGAGGGGCTACACCTTC
TRBV19	TRBJ1-1	-	TRBD1	CASSIDTTERQGVMNTEAFF	TGTGCCAGTAGTATAGATACCACAGAGAGACAGGGTGTAATGAACACTGAAGCTTTCTTT